The 21 T cell receptor beta chains below all came from one sample that was sequenced in a study of T-cell reconstitution after alpha-beta-depleted transplantation in children. During its preparation, the TCRbeta library received unique molecular identifiers. TCRdb re-called the PCR reads through MiXCR, storing one row per CDR3 protein. This table has about 640,000 distinct CDR3 sequences, 16% appearing once. Sample: PBMCs from the stem cell graft donor, taken from the stem cell graft. The receptors were gathered from a human donor who donated a stem cell graft to a child with acute myeloid leukemia.

This clonotype was recorded many times. The chain joins TRBV20-1 to TRBJ1-2; TRBD1 might be the D (5 bases). Trimming cost V 5 bases and J 3 bases, with 19 bases left between them. Per germline, CDR1 DFQATT and CDR2 SNEGSKA (reference sequence). The CDR3 totals 15 residues. DNA for the CDR3: TGCAGTGCTTCGATCAGGGAGCGGGGTGACTATGGCTACACCTTC. Its protein product is CSASIRERGDYGYTF.

This clonotype was seen ten or more times. J is TRBJ1-1 and V is TRBV7-2, with 7 nucleotides matching TRBD1. The germline V gene encodes CDR1 SGHTA and CDR2 FQGNSA. Trimming removed 5 bases from V and 5 bases from J; junction bases left unmatched: 11. CDR3 length: 15 amino acids. The CDR3 DNA sequence: TGTGCCAGCAGCCCCTACGAGGGGGCGACGACTGAAGCTTTCTTT. Encoded protein: CASSPYEGATTEAFF.

This clonotype appeared many times. The chain carries TRBV20-1 and TRBJ1-6; D call uncertain. The CDR3 consists of 17 residues. Germline V gene data show CDR1 as DFQATT and CDR2 as SNEGSKA (reference sequence). Between the trimmed V and J ends, which lost 0 bases and 8 bases, there was a span of 20 bases. In DNA, the CDR3 is TGCAGTGCTAGAGATCGATTATTAATATACGGGCATTCACCCCTCCACTTT. Protein sequence: CSARDRLLIYGHSPLHF.

At least ten counts were recorded for this clonotype. CDR3 amino acids: CSARGTGLNNSPLHF. The CDR3, as DNA: TGCAGTGCTAGAGGGACAGGACTAAATAATTCACCCCTCCACTTT. The rearrangement joins TRBV20-1 to TRBJ1-6, with TRBD1 identical over 7 bases. Per the germline V gene, CDR1 is DFQATT and CDR2 is SNEGSKA (reference sequence). Germline trimming cut 1 base from V and 5 bases from J; bases unmatched to any gene: 5. There are 15 residues in the CDR3.

Regarding this clonotype: A much larger clone lies a single base off, so this may be a read error. Because it lacks the conserved phenylalanine or tryptophan at the end, this CDR3 is likely a read error. The V and J genes are TRBV7-2 and TRBJ2-5; D is perhaps TRBD2 (5 bases). Trimming shortened V by 5 bases and J by 5 bases, and 15 bases separated the two germline ends. This CDR3 spans 14 amino acids. The germline V gene encodes CDR1 SGHTA and CDR2 FQGNSA. CDR3 sequence reads: CASSPGGRRETQYL. CDR3 DNA: TGTGCCAGCAGCCCCGGAGGAAGGAGGGAGACCCAGTACCTC.

This clonotype occurred many times. The chain links TRBV20-1 to TRBJ2-7, with 9 bases that match TRBD2. J was trimmed by 2 bases and V by 0 bases; bases with no gene match: 5. The CDR3 extends over 15 amino acids. Germline CDR1 and CDR2: DFQATT and SNEGSKA (reference sequence). DNA of the CDR3: TGCAGTGCTAGAGATTTGGCTAGCGGGACCTACGAGCAGTACTTC. Its protein is CSARDLASGTYEQYF.

About this clonotype itself: A much larger clonotype is one base distant, so this may be a read error. This sequence joins TRBV29-1 and TRBJ2-1; 8 bases line up with TRBD1. Germline lookup yields CDR1 SQVTM and CDR2 ANQGSEA. The CDR3 covers 16 residues. V lost 2 bases, J lost 8 bases, and 14 bases stayed unmatched. The CDR3: CSVESAGQGVDDEQFF. In DNA form, the CDR3 reads TGCAGCGTTGAATCTGCCGGACAGGGCGTCGACGATGAGCAGTTCTTC.

Ten or more counts support this clonotype. V is TRBV6-6 and J is TRBJ2-1; 10 nucleotides line up with TRBD2. Per germline, CDR1 MNHNY and CDR2 SVGAGI (reference sequence). The CDR3 is 13 residues long. J was trimmed by 10 bases and V by 5 bases; bases with no gene match: 5. Written as DNA, the CDR3 is TGTGCCAGCAGTAGCGGGGGGGCCGGGGAGCAGTTCTTC. Residues: CASSSGGAGEQFF.

This clonotype has only a few counts. The chain is built from TRBV6-1 and TRBJ1-4; D might be TRBD1 (6 bases). CDR3 length: 14 residues. Looked up from germline, CDR1 is MNHNS and CDR2 is SASEGT. V gave up 0 bases and J gave up 6 bases, with 8 bases separating them. Here the CDR3 DNA reads TGTGCCAGCAGTGAAGCTGCAGGGGATGAAAAACTGTTTTTT. Translating it yields CASSEAAGDEKLFF.

V and J are TRBV15 and TRBJ1-1; D remains ambiguous. Per germline, CDR1 LNHNV and CDR2 YYDKDF (reference sequence). The CDR3 totals 15 residues. V was trimmed by 2 bases and J by 10 bases, leaving 20 bases between them. The CDR3 sequence: CATSRPLAPLVGAFF. CDR3 DNA sequence: TGTGCCACCAGCAGACCCCTCGCGCCCCTGGTGGGAGCTTTCTTT.

Notes on this clonotype: A much more abundant neighbour one base away suggests this may be a read error. The genes are TRBV20-1 and TRBJ2-3; TRBD2 matches at 7 bases. Germline V lookup: CDR1 DFQATT, CDR2 SNEGSKA (reference sequence). CDR3 length: 16 residues. CDR3 DNA: TGCTGTGCTAGAGATCTGGCGGGAGCTAGCACAGATACGCAGTATTTT. It is translated as CCARDLAGASTDTQYF.

This clonotype appeared many times. The chain has TRBV5-6 and TRBJ1-1; no clear D. CDR3 length: 14 amino acids. The V end lost 0 bases, the J end lost 5 bases, and 11 bases lay between the germline ends. Germline V gene sequence: CDR1 SGHDT, CDR2 YYEEEE. CDR3 DNA sequence: TGTGCCAGCAGCTTGGAGCTCGTGGGGACTGAAGCTTTCTTT. It codes for CASSLELVGTEAFF.

The V gene is TRBV4-1, the J gene TRBJ2-3; 9 positions match TRBD1. Germline V gene data show CDR1 as MGHRA and CDR2 as YSYEKL. After removal of 4 bases from V and 6 bases from J, the junction contained 8 bases not matched to a gene. The CDR3 is 15 residues long. The CDR3 bases are TGCGCCAGCAGCCTACAGGGGGCTGACCCGGATACGCAGTATTTT. Translation gives CASSLQGADPDTQYF.

The chain uses TRBV7-2 and TRBJ2-2; D call uncertain. The CDR3 spans 12 residues. Between the trimmed V and J ends, which lost 5 bases and 7 bases, there was a span of 8 bases. Germline V gene sequence: CDR1 SGHTA, CDR2 FQGNSA. The CDR3 DNA sequence: TGTGCCAGCAGCCAGGTGCGCGGGGAGCTGTTTTTT. It translates to CASSQVRGELFF.

This clonotype has a handful of counts. The chain couples TRBV7-2 to TRBJ2-2; a weak D match, TRBD2 (6 bases). Germline values: CDR1 SGHTA, CDR2 FQGNSA. V was cut by 5 bases and J by 0 bases, with 16 bases left in between. CDR3 size: 17 residues. Here the CDR3 reads CASSHNPGLSNTGELFF. The CDR3 DNA sequence: TGTGCCAGCAGCCATAACCCGGGACTTTCGAACACCGGGGAGCTGTTTTTT.

This chain connects TRBV7-2 to TRBJ1-5; 9 bases are a match to TRBD1. The CDR3 spans 16 residues. Germline trimming cut 5 bases from V and 7 bases from J; bases unmatched to any gene: 12. The germline V gene encodes CDR1 SGHTA and CDR2 FQGNSA. The CDR3: CASSLVQGARGQPQHF. The CDR3 DNA is TGTGCCAGCAGCCTAGTACAGGGGGCGCGGGGGCAGCCCCAGCATTTT.

The genes are TRBV7-8 and TRBJ2-5; 10 nucleotides match TRBD2. The V and J ends lost 2 bases and 5 bases, in that order; junction bases with no gene match: 8. The germline gives CDR1 SGHVS, CDR2 FQNEAQ. The CDR3 is 16 residues long. The CDR3, as DNA: TGTGCCAGCAGCTTATTAAGAGCGGGGGGGTCTGAGACCCAGTACTTC. As protein: CASSLLRAGGSETQYF.

The gene calls are TRBV29-1 and TRBJ2-7, with D perhaps matching TRBD1 (5 bases). V gave up 4 bases and J gave up 1 base, with 5 bases separating them. The CDR3 has 11 residues. The germline gives CDR1 SQVTM, CDR2 ANQGSEA. The CDR3, as DNA: TGCAGCGTTGGGACATCCTACGAGCAGTACTTC. It translates to CSVGTSYEQYF.

This clonotype was counted many times. The chain combines TRBV29-1 with TRBJ1-1; D is undetermined. Germline V lookup: CDR1 SQVTM, CDR2 ANQGSEA. The CDR3 is 14 residues long. Trimming shortened V by 2 bases and J by 4 bases, and 14 bases separated the two germline ends. CDR3 region: CSVERRLGTTEAFF. Here the CDR3 DNA reads TGCAGCGTTGAACGACGATTGGGTACCACTGAAGCTTTCTTT.

V usage is TRBV25-1 and J usage is TRBJ1-2; D not resolved. The germline V and J ends were trimmed by 3 bases and 6 bases, with 17 bases remaining between them. Per germline, CDR1 MGHDK and CDR2 SYGVNS. The CDR3 extends over 15 amino acids. CDR3 protein: CASSDHINIGNGYTF. CDR3 nucleotides: TGTGCCAGCAGTGATCATATAAATATTGGGAATGGCTACACCTTC.

This clonotype occurred many times. This chain connects TRBV28 to TRBJ1-5; the D is unclear. CDR1 and CDR2 (germline): MDHEN, SYDVKM. The CDR3 has 16 amino acids. The V and J ends lost 5 bases and 3 bases respectively, with 17 bases between them. The CDR3 DNA follows: TGTGCCAGCAGTGTAACCCGGGTTCGACACAATCAGCCCCAGCATTTT. As protein: CASSVTRVRHNQPQHF.